This TCR beta chain was obtained from a study of shared clonotypes between healthy human individuals. Study information: Samples came from a couple of female and a few male donors aged 18 to 49. Each donor's CD8 memory used one plate, CD8 naive two, each CD4 subset three.

Only CD45RO-negative cells positively selected for CCR7 counted as naive CD8 cells, so terminally differentiated effector memory CD45RA+ cells were excluded. CDR3 length: 15 residues. The germline V gene has CDR1 SEHNR and CDR2 FQNEAQ (reference sequence). The V gene lost 2 bases and the J gene lost 7 bases, with 18 bases spanning the gap. Clones were sequenced by immunoSEQ multiplex PCR, and TCRdb holds only the in-frame ones, with some missing. Among about 2 million clones, approximately 94% were seen once, and the ten largest hold roughly 1.2%. This clonotype was obtained from a man between 18 and 29 years old in good health. V usage is TRBV7-9 and J usage is TRBJ2-7, with D perhaps matching TRBD1 or TRBD2 (6 bases each). What was sequenced was naive CD8+ T cells sorted from blood. CDR3 protein: CASSLPRGLGEEQYF. Written as DNA, the CDR3 is TGTGCCAGCAGCTTACCCCGGGGGCTAGGGGAAGAGCAGTACTTC.